The sequence of this T cell receptor (beta chain) was determined in a study of blood T cell repertoires in COVID-19. Sequencing used immunoSEQ multiplex PCR; TCRdb keeps in-frame clones, though not all of them. The sample lists about 230,000 clones, roughly 79% occurring once. The ends were cut back, 6 bases at V and 3 bases at J, with 17 bases in the middle. This CDR3 is 15 amino acids long. CDR1 is KGHSH, CDR2 LQKENI, per germline. J is TRBJ1-2 and V is TRBV18, with D perhaps TRBD1 (6 bases). This clonotype originated in a woman of 80 years or more with COVID-19, enrolled during active disease. Sequenced input: peripheral blood. For the CDR3, the DNA is TGTGCCAGCTCTCCGACCTCGACAGGCTACTATGGCTACACCTTC. This codes for CASSPTSTGYYGYTF.